The TCR beta chain described here comes from a study of spatial heterogeneity in lung cancer (dated by TCRdb to about 2019). Study-level background: Samples were obtained from 72 patients with early-stage, untreated non-small cell lung cancer from the lung TRACERx cohort. Follow-up PBMC samples were sequenced whenever available, with a median time to follow-up of 2 to 3 years after resection. Beta-chain transcripts were consistently detected in greater numbers than alpha-chain transcripts, which likely reflects a higher abundance of beta-chain transcripts. In the raw uncorrected reads, each unique combination of TCR and UMI appeared more than ten times on average. In non-small cell lung cancer, the study quantitatively compared TCR alpha and beta repertoires across several tumor regions, matched nontumor lung, and blood. The study linked features of the TCR repertoire to counts of nonsynonymous mutations, which were determined by whole-exome sequencing of tumor tissue. At surgery, hundreds of tumor regions, around 68 matched nontumor lung samples and more than 55 PBMC samples were TCR-sequenced for both alpha and beta chains.

In its sample, this clonotype was seen a few times. The specificity of this receptor is unknown. Qualities for individual bases were not recorded, and no much larger clone is one base off. Points the paper makes about the study in general: Additional single-cell paired TCR alpha and beta sequencing was considered necessary to confirm, at a functional level, the hypothesis that regional TCRs recognize regional mutations. Comparisons of baseline and follow-up blood repertoires included only approximately 15 patients. Ubiquitous expanded tumor TCRs showed up in blood more often at tumor resection than at routine follow-up.

The library was produced with 5' RACE. The sample was run on a NextSeq 500. In the TCR library protocol, a unique molecular identifier was attached to each TCR cDNA molecule so that PCR and sequencing errors could be corrected. As for the authors' bioinformatics: Decombinator tools were used for TCR identification, UMI-based error correction and CDR3 extraction. TCRs above a frequency of 2 per 1,000, corresponding to the top 1% of the tumor frequency distribution, were defined as expanded. Renyi diversity was computed with the R vegan package after each repertoire had been subsampled 100 times to 5,000 TCRs. CDR3 similarity networks were built from amino acid triplet string-kernel similarity, connecting CDR3s with pairwise similarity above 0.82. TCRdb reworked the public reads: Q25 trimming with fastp, MiXCR clone assembly, productive beta chains retained. Every CDR3 protein is listed once, alongside the most common genes and DNA of its rows. The V and J calls, along with clone size, are taken from TCRdb and not from the paper's own processing. Within this sample are roughly 120,000 distinct CDR3 sequences, with roughly an eighth of them counted one time only. The ten largest clones represent over 15% of the sample.

The sample's time point label, in plain terms: blood at routine non-recurrence follow-up after resection. TCR sequencing used whole RNA extracted from tumor and nontumor lung tissue, or from cryopreserved PBMC samples, without cell sorting. Only patients with enough RNA available from two or more tumor regions were chosen for TCR sequencing. As encoded in the germline V gene, CDR1 is MDHEN while CDR2 is SYDVKM. The CDR3 numbers 12 residues from cysteine through phenylalanine. The only DNA kept is the CDR3, 36 bases in frame from the first base. Deletion took 4 bases off V and 5 bases off J, with a span of 6 bases between the germline ends.

The sequences come from PBMCs, collected at follow-up. This sequence originates from a male donor with early-stage non-small cell lung cancer. The V and J genes are TRBV28 and TRBJ2-1; no D gene can be assigned with confidence. The nucleotides read TGTGCCAGCAGTTCGAGTGACAATGAGCAGTTCTTC. It specifies CASSSSDNEQFF. The CDR3 plus the reference TRBV28 and TRBJ2-1 genes for the other parts give the full variable domain: DVKVTQSSRYLVKRTGEKVFLECVQDMDHENMFWYRQDPGLGLRLIYFSYDVKMKEKGDIPEGYSVSREKKERFSLILESASTNQTSMYLCASSSSDNEQFFGPGTRLTVL.